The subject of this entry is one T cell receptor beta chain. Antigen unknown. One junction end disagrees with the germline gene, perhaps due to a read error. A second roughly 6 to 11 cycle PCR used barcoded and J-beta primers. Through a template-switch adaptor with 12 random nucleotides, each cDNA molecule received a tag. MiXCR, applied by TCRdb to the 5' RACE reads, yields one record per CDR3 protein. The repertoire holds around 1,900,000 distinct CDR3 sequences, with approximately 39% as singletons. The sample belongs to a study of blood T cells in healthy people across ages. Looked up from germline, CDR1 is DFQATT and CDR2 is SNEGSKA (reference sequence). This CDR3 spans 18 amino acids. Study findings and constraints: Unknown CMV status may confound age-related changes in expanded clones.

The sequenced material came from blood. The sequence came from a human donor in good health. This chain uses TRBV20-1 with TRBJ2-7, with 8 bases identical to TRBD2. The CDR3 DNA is TGCAGTGTTAGAGAGGATAGCGGGGAGGCTTCTCCTCTCTACGAGCAGTACTTC. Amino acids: CSVREDSGEASPLYEQYF.